This T cell receptor (beta chain) comes out of a study of glioma-infiltrating T cells after dendritic cell vaccination. Study-wide context: Treatment, given 2003 to 2012, was autologous tumor lysate-pulsed dendritic cell vaccination.

Patients had residual fresh-frozen tumor tissue and more than two years of survival data. This CDR3 has 16 amino acids. Per the germline V gene, CDR1 is SGHRS and CDR2 is YFSETQ. V lost 3 bases, J lost 3 bases, and 18 bases lay in between. Here immunoSEQ multiplex PCR was the method, and the copy in TCRdb shows in-frame clones only, minus some. The data hold just under 85,000 clones, with roughly 90% observed a single time. The chain is built from TRBV5-1 and TRBJ1-2; a possible D gene is TRBD1 (6 bases). The sequenced sample was blood, obtained before dendritic cell vaccination. The source is a human donor with glioblastoma. CDR3 in DNA: TGCGCCAGCAGCTCATCCGGGACACGGGGAGACTATGGCTACACCTTC. Translated, it gives CASSSSGTRGDYGYTF. Full variable domain (rest looked up from reference TRBV5-1 and TRBJ1-2): KAGVTQTPRYLIKTRGQQVTLSCSPISGHRSVSWYQQTPGQGLQFLFEYFSETQRNKGNFPGRFSGRQFSNSRSEMNVSTLELGDSALYLCASSSSGTRGDYGYTFGSGTRLTVV.